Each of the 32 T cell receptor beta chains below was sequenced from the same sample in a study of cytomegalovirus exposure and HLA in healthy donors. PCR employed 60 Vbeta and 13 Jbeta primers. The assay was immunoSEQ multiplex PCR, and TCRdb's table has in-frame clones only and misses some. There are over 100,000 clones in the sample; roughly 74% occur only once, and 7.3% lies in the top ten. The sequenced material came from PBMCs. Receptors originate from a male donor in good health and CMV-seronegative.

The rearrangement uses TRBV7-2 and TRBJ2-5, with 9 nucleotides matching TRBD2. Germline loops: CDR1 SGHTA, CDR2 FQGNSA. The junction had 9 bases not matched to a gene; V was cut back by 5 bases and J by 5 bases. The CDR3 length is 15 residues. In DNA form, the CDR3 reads TGTGCCAGCAGCCCCCTAGCGGGACCACAGGAGACCCAGTACTTC. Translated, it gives CASSPLAGPQETQYF.

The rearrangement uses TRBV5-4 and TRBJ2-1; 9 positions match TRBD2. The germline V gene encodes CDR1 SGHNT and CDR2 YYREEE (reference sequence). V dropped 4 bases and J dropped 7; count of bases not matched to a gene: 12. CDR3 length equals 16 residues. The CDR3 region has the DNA TGTGCCAGCAGCCGATCCTTAGCGGGGGTCGAAAATGAGCAGTTCTTC. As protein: CASSRSLAGVENEQFF.

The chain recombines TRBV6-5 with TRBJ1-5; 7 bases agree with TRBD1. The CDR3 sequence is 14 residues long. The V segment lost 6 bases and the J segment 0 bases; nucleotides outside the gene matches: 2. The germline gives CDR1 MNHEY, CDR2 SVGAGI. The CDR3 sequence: CASSRDSSNQPQHF. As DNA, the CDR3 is TGTGCCAGCAGCCGGGACAGTAGCAATCAGCCCCAGCATTTT.

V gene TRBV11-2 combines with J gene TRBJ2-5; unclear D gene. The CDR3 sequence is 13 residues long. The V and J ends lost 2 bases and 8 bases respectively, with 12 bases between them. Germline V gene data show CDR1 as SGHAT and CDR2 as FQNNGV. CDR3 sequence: CASSLPPTLTQYF. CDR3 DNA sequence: TGTGCCAGCAGCTTACCCCCTACTCTTACCCAGTACTTC.

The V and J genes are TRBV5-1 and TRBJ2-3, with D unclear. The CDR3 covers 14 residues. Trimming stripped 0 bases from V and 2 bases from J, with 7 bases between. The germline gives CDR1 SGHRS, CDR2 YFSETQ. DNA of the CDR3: TGCGCCAGCAGCTTGGCCCCAGTCACAGATACGCAGTATTTT. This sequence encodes CASSLAPVTDTQYF.

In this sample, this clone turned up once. CDR3 loop: CASSPEGSQGANVLTF. CDR3 DNA: TGTGCCAGCAGCCCGGAGGGGTCTCAAGGGGCCAACGTCCTGACTTTC. The rearrangement links TRBV5-6 to TRBJ2-6, with D possibly being TRBD2 (6 bases). Trimming cost V 4 bases and J 4 bases, with 15 bases left between them. CDR1 is SGHDT, CDR2 YYEEEE, per germline. The CDR3 is 16 residues long.

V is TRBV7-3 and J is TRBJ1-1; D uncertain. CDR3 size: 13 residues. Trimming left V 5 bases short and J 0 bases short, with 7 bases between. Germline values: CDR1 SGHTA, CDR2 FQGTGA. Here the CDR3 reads CASSEDLNTEAFF. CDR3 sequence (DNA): TGTGCCAGCAGCGAGGACTTGAACACTGAAGCTTTCTTT.

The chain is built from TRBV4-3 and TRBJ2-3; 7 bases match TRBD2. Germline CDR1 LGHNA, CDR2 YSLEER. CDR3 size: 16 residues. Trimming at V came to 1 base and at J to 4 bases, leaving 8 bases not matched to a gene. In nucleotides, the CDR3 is TGCGCCAGCAGCCAAGGGGGCGGGAGCGGGGCAGATACGCAGTATTTT. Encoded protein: CASSQGGGSGADTQYF.

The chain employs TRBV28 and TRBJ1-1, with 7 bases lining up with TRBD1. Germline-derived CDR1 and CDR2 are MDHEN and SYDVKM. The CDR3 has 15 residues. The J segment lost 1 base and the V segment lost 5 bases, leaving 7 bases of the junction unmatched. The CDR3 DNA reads TGTGCCAGCAGTCTCTCAGGGGGAGGGAACACTGAAGCTTTCTTT. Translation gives CASSLSGGGNTEAFF.

The chain's CDR3 is CASSLGVRGTGELFF. As DNA, the CDR3 is TGTGCCAGCAGCTTGGGTGTCCGGGGTACCGGGGAGCTGTTTTTT. The chain has TRBV5-6 and TRBJ2-2; possible D gene TRBD2, 5 bases. Trimming stripped 0 bases from V and 5 bases from J, with 11 bases between. Germline values: CDR1 SGHDT, CDR2 YYEEEE. The CDR3 runs 15 residues.

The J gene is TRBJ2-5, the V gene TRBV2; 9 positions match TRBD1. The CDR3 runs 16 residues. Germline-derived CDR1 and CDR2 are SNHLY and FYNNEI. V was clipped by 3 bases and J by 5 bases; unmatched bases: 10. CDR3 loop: CASSDRQGGMRETQYF. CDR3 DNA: TGTGCCAGCAGTGACAGACAGGGGGGGATGCGGGAGACCCAGTACTTC.

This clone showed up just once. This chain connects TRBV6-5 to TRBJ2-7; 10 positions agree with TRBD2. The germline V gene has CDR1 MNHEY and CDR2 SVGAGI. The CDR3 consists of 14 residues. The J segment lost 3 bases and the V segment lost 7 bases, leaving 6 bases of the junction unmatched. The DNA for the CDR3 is TGTGCCAGCAAAGCTAGCGGGAGACTCTACGAGCAGTACTTC. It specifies CASKASGRLYEQYF.

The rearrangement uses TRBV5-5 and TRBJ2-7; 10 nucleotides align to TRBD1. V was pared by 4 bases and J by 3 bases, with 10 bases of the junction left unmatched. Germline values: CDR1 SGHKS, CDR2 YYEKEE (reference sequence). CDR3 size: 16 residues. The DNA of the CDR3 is TGTGCCAGCAGCCCCGGCTGGGACAGGGGACTCTACGAGCAGTACTTC. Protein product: CASSPGWDRGLYEQYF. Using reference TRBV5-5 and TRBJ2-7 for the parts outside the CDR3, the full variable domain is DAGVTQSPTHLIKTRGQQVTLRCSPISGHKSVSWYQQVLGQGPQFIFQYYEKEERGRGNFPDRFSARQFPNYSSELNVNALLLGDSALYLCASSPGWDRGLYEQYFGPGTRLTVT.

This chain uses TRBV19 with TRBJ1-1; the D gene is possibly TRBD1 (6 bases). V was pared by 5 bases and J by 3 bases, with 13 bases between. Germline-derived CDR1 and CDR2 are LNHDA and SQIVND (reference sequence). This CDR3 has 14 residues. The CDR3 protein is CASSLTQGYTEAFF. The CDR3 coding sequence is TGTGCCAGTAGTCTAACCCAGGGGTACACTGAAGCTTTCTTT.

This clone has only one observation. For the CDR3, the DNA is TGCAGCGTTGACGGCGGCTATGGCTACACCTTC. Encoded protein: CSVDGGYGYTF. The J gene is TRBJ1-2, the V gene TRBV29-1; D gene ambiguous. Trimming cost V 3 bases and J 4 bases, with 6 bases left between them. The CDR3 length is 11 residues. In germline, CDR1 is SQVTM, CDR2 ANQGSEA.

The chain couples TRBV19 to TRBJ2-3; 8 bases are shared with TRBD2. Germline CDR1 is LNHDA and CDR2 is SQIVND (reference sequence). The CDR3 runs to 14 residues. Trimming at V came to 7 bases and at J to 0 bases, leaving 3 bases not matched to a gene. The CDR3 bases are TGTGCCAGTACCCCTAGCGGGAGCACAGATACGCAGTATTTT. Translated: CASTPSGSTDTQYF. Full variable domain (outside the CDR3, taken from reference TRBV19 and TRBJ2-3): DGGITQSPKYLFRKEGQNVTLSCEQNLNHDAMYWYRQDPGQGLRLIYYSQIVNDFQKGDIAEGYSVSREKKESFPLTVTSAQKNPTAFYLCASTPSGSTDTQYFGPGTRLTVL.

The CDR3 sequence is CASSRGSGGQETQYF. CDR3 in DNA: TGTGCCAGCAGTCGGGGGAGCGGGGGACAAGAGACCCAGTACTTC. The chain recombines TRBV4-2 with TRBJ2-5; TRBD2 matches 8 bases. V lost 6 bases and J lost 2; bases outside the gene matches: 8. Germline assignment: CDR1 LGHNA and CDR2 YNFKEQ. The CDR3 is made up of 15 amino acids.

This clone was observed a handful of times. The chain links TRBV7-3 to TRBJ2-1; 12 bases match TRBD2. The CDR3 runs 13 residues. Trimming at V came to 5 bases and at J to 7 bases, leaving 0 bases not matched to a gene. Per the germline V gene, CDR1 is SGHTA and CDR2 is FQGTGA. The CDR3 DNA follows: TGTGCCAGCAGCGGGACTAGCGGGAATGAGCAGTTCTTC. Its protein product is CASSGTSGNEQFF. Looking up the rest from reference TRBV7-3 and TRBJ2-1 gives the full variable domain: GAGVSQTPSNKVTEKGKYVELRCDPISGHTALYWYRQSLGQGPEFLIYFQGTGAADDSGLPNDRFFAVRPEGSVSTLKIQRTERGDSAVYLCASSGTSGNEQFFGPGTRLTVL.

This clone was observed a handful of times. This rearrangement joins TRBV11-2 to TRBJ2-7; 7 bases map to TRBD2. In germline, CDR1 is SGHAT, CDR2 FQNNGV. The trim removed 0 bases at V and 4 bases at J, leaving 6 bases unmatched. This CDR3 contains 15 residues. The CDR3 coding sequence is TGTGCCAGCAGCTTAGAAAGGACTAGTTCGTACGAGCAGTACTTC. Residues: CASSLERTSSYEQYF. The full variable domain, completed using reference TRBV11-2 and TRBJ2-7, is EAGVAQSPRYKIIEKRQSVAFWCNPISGHATLYWYQQILGQGPKLLIQFQNNGVVDDSQLPKDRFSAERLKGVDSTLKIQPAKLEDSAVYLCASSLERTSSYEQYFGPGTRLTVT.

CDR3 region: CASSTRWGGLNNEQFF. CDR3 nucleotides: TGTGCCAGCAGTACTCGCTGGGGGGGCCTGAACAATGAGCAGTTCTTC. The chain uses TRBV5-4 and TRBJ2-1; a possible D gene is TRBD2 (7 bases). V gave up 5 bases and J gave up 5 bases, with 20 bases separating them. Germline-derived CDR1 and CDR2 are SGHNT and YYREEE (reference sequence). The CDR3 is 16 amino acids.

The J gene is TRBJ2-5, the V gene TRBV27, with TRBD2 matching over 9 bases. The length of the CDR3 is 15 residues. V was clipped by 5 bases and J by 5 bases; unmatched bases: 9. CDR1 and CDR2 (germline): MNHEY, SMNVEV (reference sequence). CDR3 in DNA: TGTGCCAGCAGTCCCCTAGCGGGAAGTAGTGAGACCCAGTACTTC. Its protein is CASSPLAGSSETQYF.

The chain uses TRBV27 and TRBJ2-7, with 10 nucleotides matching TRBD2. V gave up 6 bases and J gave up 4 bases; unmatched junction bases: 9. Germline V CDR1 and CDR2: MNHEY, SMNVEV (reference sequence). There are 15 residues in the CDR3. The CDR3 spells CASRSARAGGYEQYF. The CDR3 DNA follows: TGTGCCAGCAGGAGTGCCCGAGCGGGAGGGTACGAGCAGTACTTC.

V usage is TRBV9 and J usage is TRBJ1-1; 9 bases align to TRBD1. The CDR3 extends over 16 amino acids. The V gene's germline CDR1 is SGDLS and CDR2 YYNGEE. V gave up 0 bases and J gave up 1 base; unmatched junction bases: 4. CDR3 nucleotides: TGTGCCAGCAGCGTAGGGGACAGGGATACGAACACTGAAGCTTTCTTT. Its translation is CASSVGDRDTNTEAFF.

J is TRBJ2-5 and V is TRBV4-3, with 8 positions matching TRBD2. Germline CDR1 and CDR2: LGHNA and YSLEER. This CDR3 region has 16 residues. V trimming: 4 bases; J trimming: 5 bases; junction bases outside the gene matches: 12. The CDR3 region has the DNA TGCGCCAGCAGCCGAAGATTAGCCCGGGGGGGGGAGACCCAGTACTTC. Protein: CASSRRLARGGETQYF.

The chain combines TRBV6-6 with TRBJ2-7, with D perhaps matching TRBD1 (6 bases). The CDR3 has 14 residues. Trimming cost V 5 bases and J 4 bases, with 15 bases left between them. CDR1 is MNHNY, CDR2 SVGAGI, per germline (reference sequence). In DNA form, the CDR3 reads TGTGCCAGCAGTCCACAGGGACCCGTTTACGAGCAGTACTTC. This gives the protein CASSPQGPVYEQYF.

The CDR3 coding sequence is TGTGCCACCATCCGGGACAGGGACTACGAGCAGTACTTC. It is translated as CATIRDRDYEQYF. The rearrangement links TRBV28 to TRBJ2-7; 9 positions match TRBD1. Germline values: CDR1 MDHEN, CDR2 SYDVKM. The V and J ends lost 10 bases and 3 bases, in that order; junction bases with no gene match: 7. This CDR3 region has 13 residues.

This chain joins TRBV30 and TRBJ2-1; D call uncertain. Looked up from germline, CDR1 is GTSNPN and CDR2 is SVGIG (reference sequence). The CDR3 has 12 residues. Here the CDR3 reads CARSSSYNEQFF. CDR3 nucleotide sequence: TGTGCTCGGTCGAGCTCCTACAATGAGCAGTTCTTC.

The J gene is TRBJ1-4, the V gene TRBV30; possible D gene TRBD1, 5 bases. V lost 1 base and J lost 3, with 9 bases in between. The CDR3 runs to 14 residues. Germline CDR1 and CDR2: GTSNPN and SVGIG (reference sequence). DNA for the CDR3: TGTGCCTGGAGTGCTCAGGGTGCTAATGAAAAACTGTTTTTT. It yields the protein CAWSAQGANEKLFF.

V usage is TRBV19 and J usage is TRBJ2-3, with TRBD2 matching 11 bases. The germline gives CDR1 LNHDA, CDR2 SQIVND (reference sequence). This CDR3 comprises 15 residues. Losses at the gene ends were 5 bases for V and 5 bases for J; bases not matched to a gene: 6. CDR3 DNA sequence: TGTGCCAGTAGTGCCCTACTAGCGGGAGAAGATACGCAGTATTTT. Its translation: CASSALLAGEDTQYF.

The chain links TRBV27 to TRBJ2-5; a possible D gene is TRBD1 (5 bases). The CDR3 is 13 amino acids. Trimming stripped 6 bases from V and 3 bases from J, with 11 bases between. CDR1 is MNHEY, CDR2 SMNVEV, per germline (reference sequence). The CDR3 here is CASSPRQKETQYF. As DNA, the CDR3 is TGTGCCAGCAGCCCCCGACAGAAAGAGACCCAGTACTTC.

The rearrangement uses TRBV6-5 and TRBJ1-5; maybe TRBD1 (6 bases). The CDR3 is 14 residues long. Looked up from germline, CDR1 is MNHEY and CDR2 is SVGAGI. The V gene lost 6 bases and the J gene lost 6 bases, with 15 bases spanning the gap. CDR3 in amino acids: CASSPSGESQPQHF. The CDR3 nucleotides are TGTGCCAGCAGCCCTTCAGGGGAGAGTCAGCCCCAGCATTTT.

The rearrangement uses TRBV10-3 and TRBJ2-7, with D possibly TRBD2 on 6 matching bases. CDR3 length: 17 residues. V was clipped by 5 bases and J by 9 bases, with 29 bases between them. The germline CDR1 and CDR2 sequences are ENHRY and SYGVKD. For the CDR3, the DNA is TGTGCCATCAGTCCAATCCTGGGGGGTATTGGCCCGTTTCGGCAGTACTTC. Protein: CAISPILGGIGPFRQYF.